This TCR beta chain was recorded in a study of blood T cell repertoires in COVID-19. Study-level information: Spain, Italy and the United States supplied samples that represented acute and convalescent COVID-19. Sources were T cells, B-cell-depleted T cells, or PBMCs; the material itself was cDNA or gDNA.

Original analysis: Amplified reference gene primers provided the basis for estimating nucleated cell counts. Sequenced by immunoSEQ multiplex PCR; TCRdb stores in-frame clones only, minus some. V, J and clone size were drawn from that table, and D and trimming were deduced from the DNA. There are some 110,000 clones in the sample; about 75% occur only once, and roughly a fifth lies in the top ten. The CDR3 runs 15 residues. V lost 2 bases, J lost 8 bases, and 10 bases stayed unmatched. In germline, CDR1 is GTSNPN, CDR2 SVGIG (reference sequence). The sequenced sample consisted of peripheral blood. The receptor was isolated from a woman aged 70-85 years with acute or convalescent COVID-19. V and J are TRBV30 and TRBJ1-5; 9 bases match TRBD1. CDR3 residues: CAWSSGTGLGKPQHF. Written as DNA, the CDR3 is TGTGCCTGGAGTTCCGGGACAGGGCTAGGTAAGCCCCAGCATTTT.